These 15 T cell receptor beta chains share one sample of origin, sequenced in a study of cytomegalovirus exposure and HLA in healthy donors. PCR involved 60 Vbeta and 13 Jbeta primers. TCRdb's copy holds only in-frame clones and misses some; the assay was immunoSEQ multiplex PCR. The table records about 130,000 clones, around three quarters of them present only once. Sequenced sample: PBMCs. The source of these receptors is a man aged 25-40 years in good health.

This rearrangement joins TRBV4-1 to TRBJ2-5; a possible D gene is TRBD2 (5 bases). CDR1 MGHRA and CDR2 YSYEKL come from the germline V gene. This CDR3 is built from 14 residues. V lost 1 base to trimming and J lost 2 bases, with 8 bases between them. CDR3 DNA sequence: TGCGCCAGCAGCCAAGCCCAGCGGCAAGAGACCCAGTACTTC. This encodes CASSQAQRQETQYF.

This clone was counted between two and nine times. The CDR3 loop is CASSKTRGAVHDEQFF. The CDR3 DNA is TGTGCCAGCAGCAAAACCAGGGGGGCCGTACACGATGAGCAGTTCTTC. The chain employs TRBV6-6 and TRBJ2-1; maybe TRBD1 (7 bases). The CDR3 sequence is 16 residues long. From germline, CDR1 is MNHNY and CDR2 SVGAGI (reference sequence). V shed 6 bases and J shed 8 bases, with 23 bases lying between them.

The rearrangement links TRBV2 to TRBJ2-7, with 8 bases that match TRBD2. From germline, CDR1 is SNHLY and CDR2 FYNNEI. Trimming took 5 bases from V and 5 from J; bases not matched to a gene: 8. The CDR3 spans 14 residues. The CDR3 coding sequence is TGTGCCAGCAGTCTAGCGGGTAGCCTAAACGAGCAGTACTTC. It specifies CASSLAGSLNEQYF.

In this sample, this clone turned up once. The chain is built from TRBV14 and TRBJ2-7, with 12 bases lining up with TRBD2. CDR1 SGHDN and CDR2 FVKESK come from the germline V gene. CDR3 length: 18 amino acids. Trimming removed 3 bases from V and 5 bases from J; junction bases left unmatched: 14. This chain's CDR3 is CASSHLRGRTSGIDEQYF. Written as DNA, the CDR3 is TGTGCCAGCAGCCACCTAAGAGGGAGGACTAGCGGGATCGACGAGCAGTACTTC.

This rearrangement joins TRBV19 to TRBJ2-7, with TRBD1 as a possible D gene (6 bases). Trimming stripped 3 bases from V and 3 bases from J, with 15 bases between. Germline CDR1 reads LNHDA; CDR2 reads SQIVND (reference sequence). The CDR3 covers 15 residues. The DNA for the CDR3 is TGTGCCAGTAGTATTAGGGGACACCATTTCTACGAGCAGTACTTC. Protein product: CASSIRGHHFYEQYF.

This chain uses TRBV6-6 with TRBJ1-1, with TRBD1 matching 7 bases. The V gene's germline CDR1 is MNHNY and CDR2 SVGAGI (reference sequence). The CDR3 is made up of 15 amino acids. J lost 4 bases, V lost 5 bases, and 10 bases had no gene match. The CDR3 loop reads CASSLRAGGSTEAFF. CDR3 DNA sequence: TGTGCCAGCAGTCTCCGGGCAGGGGGAAGCACTGAAGCTTTCTTT.

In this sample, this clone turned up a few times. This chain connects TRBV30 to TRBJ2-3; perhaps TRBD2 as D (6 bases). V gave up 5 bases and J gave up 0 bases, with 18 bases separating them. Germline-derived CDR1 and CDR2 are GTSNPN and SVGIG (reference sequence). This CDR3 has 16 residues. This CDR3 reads CAWAPFTSRSTDTQYF. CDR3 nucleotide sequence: TGTGCCTGGGCTCCATTCACTAGCCGTAGCACAGATACGCAGTATTTT.

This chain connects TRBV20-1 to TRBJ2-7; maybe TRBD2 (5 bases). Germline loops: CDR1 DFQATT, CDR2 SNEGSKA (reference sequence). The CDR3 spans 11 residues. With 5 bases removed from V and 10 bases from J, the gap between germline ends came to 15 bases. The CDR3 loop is CSAHSPGVQYF. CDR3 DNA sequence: TGCAGTGCTCACTCACCCGGGGTCCAGTACTTC.

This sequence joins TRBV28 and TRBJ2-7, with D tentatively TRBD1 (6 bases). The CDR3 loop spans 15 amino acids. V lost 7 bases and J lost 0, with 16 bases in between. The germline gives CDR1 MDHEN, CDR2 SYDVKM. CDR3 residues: CASTRGGTSSYEQYF. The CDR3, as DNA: TGTGCCAGCACTAGAGGGGGTACCAGCTCCTACGAGCAGTACTTC.

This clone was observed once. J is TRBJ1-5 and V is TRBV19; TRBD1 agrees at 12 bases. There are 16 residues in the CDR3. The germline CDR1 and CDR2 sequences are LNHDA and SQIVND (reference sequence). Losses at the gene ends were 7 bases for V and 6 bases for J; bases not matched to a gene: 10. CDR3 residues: CASMVGDRGRGQPQHF. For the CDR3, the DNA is TGTGCCAGTATGGTTGGGGACAGGGGGCGAGGTCAGCCCCAGCATTTT.

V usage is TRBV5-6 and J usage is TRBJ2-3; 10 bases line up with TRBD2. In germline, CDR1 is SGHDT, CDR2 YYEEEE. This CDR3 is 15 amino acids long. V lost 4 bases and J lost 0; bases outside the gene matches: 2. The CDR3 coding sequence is TGTGCCAGCAGCGGACTAGCGGAGAGCACAGATACGCAGTATTTT. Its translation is CASSGLAESTDTQYF.

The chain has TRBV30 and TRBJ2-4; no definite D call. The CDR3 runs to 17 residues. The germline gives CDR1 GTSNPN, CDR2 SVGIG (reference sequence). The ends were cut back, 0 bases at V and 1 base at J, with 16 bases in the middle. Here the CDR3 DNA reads TGTGCCTGGAGTGTATACGCAGAGAGCAGGGCCAAAAACATTCAGTACTTC. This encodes CAWSVYAESRAKNIQYF.

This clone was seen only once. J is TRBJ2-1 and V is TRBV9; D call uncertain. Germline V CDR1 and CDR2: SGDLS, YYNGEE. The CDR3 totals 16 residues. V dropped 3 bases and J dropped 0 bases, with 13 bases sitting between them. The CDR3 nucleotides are TGTGCCAGCAGCGGTAGCACGGATTCCTCCTACAATGAGCAGTTCTTC. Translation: CASSGSTDSSYNEQFF.

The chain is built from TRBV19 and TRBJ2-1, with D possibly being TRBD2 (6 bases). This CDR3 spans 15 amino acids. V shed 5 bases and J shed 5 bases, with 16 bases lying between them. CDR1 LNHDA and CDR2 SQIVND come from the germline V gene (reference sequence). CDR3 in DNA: TGTGCCAGTAGTCAGGACTCTATAGCGGACAATGAGCAGTTCTTC. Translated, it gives CASSQDSIADNEQFF.

The chain's CDR3 is CASSVRASGSYEQYF. The CDR3 DNA reads as TGTGCCAGCAGTGTCCGGGCTAGCGGGAGCTACGAGCAGTACTTC. The chain couples TRBV25-1 to TRBJ2-7; 10 bases agree with TRBD2. Germline CDR1 is MGHDK and CDR2 is SYGVNS. The CDR3 spans 15 residues. After removal of 4 bases from V and 3 bases from J, the junction contained 6 bases not matched to a gene.